Listed below are T cell receptor beta chains from one sample, sequenced in a study of identical twins. TCRdb processed the 5' RACE reads anew with MiXCR; each CDR3 protein has one entry. The sample consists of approximately 1.8 million distinct CDR3 sequences, 32% of them appearing once. The sequenced material came from cord blood. Receptors originate from a newborn girl in good health. The CDR3 runs from the conserved cysteine through the conserved F or W. Fields, in order: clone size, D gene, J gene, V gene, CDR3 DNA, CDR3 protein. The D gene is left open where the match is weak. Rows give clone size only sometimes, using once, few, many, or a class for an expanded clone.

>few|.|TRBJ1-4|TRBV27
TGTGCCAGCAGACCGGACGGCCCTGAAAAACTGTTTTTT
CASRPDGPEKLFF
>few|TRBD1|TRBJ1-2|TRBV27
TGTGCCAGCGGAACAGGGGAGAAGGGCTACACCTTC
CASGTGEKGYTF
>few|TRBD2|TRBJ2-1|TRBV12-3/TRBV12-4
TGTGCCAGCAGTCGAGGACTAGCGGGAAGCAATGAGCAGTTCTTC
CASSRGLAGSNEQFF
>once|.|TRBJ2-1|TRBV6-6
TGTGCCAGCAGTTACTCAAAGGGGACGAACTACAATGAGCAGTTCTTC
CASSYSKGTNYNEQFF
>once|.|TRBJ2-7|TRBV28
TGTGCCAGCGGTTCCCAAACCTACGAGCAGTACTTC
CASGSQTYEQYF
>few|.|TRBJ1-4|TRBV15
TGTGCCACCAGTCTCACTCTCACTAATGAAAAACTGTTTTTT
CATSLTLTNEKLFF
>few|.|TRBJ2-4|TRBV27
TGTGCCAGCAGTTTTCGCGGTCACTCCGAAAACATTCAGTACTTC
CASSFRGHSENIQYF
>few|.|TRBJ2-3|TRBV20-1
TGCAGTAGGGGGCGGGGCTCCGATACGCAGTATTTT
CSRGRGSDTQYF
>few|.|TRBJ2-1|TRBV7-2
TGTGCCAGCTCAGGGTGGGAGCAGTTCTTC
CASSGWEQFF
>.|TRBD2|TRBJ2-7|TRBV29-1
TGCAGCGTTGTGTCGGGGGGAGGCGCCTACGAGCAGTACTTC
CSVVSGGGAYEQYF
>few|TRBD1|TRBJ2-7|TRBV20-1
TGCAGTCCTCGACAGGGGGACTCCTACGAGCAGTACTTC
CSPRQGDSYEQYF
>.|.|TRBJ1-4|TRBV15
TGTGCCACCAGCGAACTAAAGACAGATCCGAGGGAAAAACTGTTTTTT
CATSELKTDPREKLFF
>few|.|TRBJ1-5|TRBV21-1
TGTGCCAGTGGGGACCCCCCCGTCAATCAGCCCCAGCATTTT
CASGDPPVNQPQHF
>few|TRBD1|TRBJ2-1|TRBV24-1
TGTGCCACCAGTGACCGGGGACAGGGGGCCTACAATGAGCAGTTCTTC
CATSDRGQGAYNEQFF
>.|TRBD2|TRBJ2-1|TRBV7-7
TGTGCTAGCAGCTTAGGAGGGACTAGCGGGAATGAGCGGTTCTTC
CASSLGGTSGNERFF
>.|TRBD2|TRBJ2-2|TRBV20-1
TGCAGTGCTGGAATAGCGGGGACCGGGGAGCTGTTTTTT
CSAGIAGTGELFF
>many|.|TRBJ2-7|TRBV27
TGTGCCAGCAGTTTTGACAGTTCCTCCTACGAGCAGTACTTC
CASSFDSSSYEQYF
>.|.|TRBJ1-1|TRBV25-1
TGTGCCAGCAGTGAATTTTGGGGGAGGGACACTGAAGCTTTCTTT
CASSEFWGRDTEAFF
>.|TRBD2|TRBJ2-2|TRBV5-1
TGCGCCAGCAGCGCCCGACTAGCGGCACACCAAAACACCGGGGAGCTGTTTTTT
CASSARLAAHQNTGELFF
>few|.|TRBJ2-7|TRBV12-3/TRBV12-4
TGTGCCAGCAGTTTAGGACATCACGGGCAGTACTTC
CASSLGHHGQYF
>many|.|TRBJ2-1|TRBV6-5
TGTGCCAGCAGTTACTCGACGGCGTCCTACAATGAGCAGTTCTTC
CASSYSTASYNEQFF
>.|.|TRBJ1-5|TRBV6-1
TGTGCCAGCAGTGAAGACCTTAGGAGGAGCAATCAGCCCCAGCATTTT
CASSEDLRRSNQPQHF
>.|TRBD1|TRBJ1-2|TRBV9
TGTGCCAGCAGCGAGACCGGGACAGGGGGCCTCTATGGCCACACCTTC
CASSETGTGGLYGHTF
>.|.|TRBJ1-2|TRBV10-3
TGTGCCACTCACGGTTCACGGAACTATGGCTACACCTTC
CATHGSRNYGYTF
>many|.|TRBJ2-4|TRBV11-1
TGTGCCAGCAGCTTAGAGAGGAGGCAATTAGCCAAAAACATTCAGTACTTC
CASSLERRQLAKNIQYF
>.|TRBD2|TRBJ2-1|TRBV28
TGTGCCAGCAGTCTATCTCACGCCGGGACTAGGAAGATTTCCTACAATGAACAGTTCTTC
CASSLSHAGTRKISYNEQFF
>.|TRBD2|TRBJ2-1|TRBV6-6
TGTGCCAGCAGACTGGGACTAGCTGCCCACTCCTACAATGAGCAGTTCTTC
CASRLGLAAHSYNEQFF
>.|TRBD1|TRBJ2-7|TRBV24-1
TGTGCCACCAGTGATCTCCCCCCGACAGGGAGCTCCTACGAGCAGTACTTC
CATSDLPPTGSSYEQYF
>few|.|TRBJ2-3|TRBV4-2
TGTGCCAGCAGCCAAGACCATCGGAGCGCAGATACGCAGTATTTT
CASSQDHRSADTQYF
>few|.|TRBJ2-1|TRBV12-3/TRBV12-4
TGTGCCAGCTCGGGGGAGGCCTACAATGAGCAGTTCTTC
CASSGEAYNEQFF
>few|.|TRBJ1-1|TRBV5-1
TGCGCCAGCAGCCTTAGAGGGAAAGAGCGGACTGAAGCTTTCTTT
CASSLRGKERTEAFF
>few|.|TRBJ1-2|TRBV20-1
TGCAGTGCTTCCCGGGGTAACTATGGCTACACCTTC
CSASRGNYGYTF
>.|.|TRBJ2-1|TRBV28
TGTGCCAGCAGCGGAGGAGGGTTCAATGAGCAGTTCTTC
CASSGGGFNEQFF
>few|TRBD2|TRBJ2-1|TRBV12-3/TRBV12-4
TGTGCCAGCAGCCCCGGACTAGCGCCCCGCAATGAGCAGTTCTTC
CASSPGLAPRNEQFF
>few|TRBD1|TRBJ1-2|TRBV28
TGTGCCAGCAGTTCCTGGGGACAGGGGGCGCAACCTGGATATGGCTACACCTTC
CASSSWGQGAQPGYGYTF
>.|TRBD2|TRBJ2-1|TRBV20-1
TGCAGTGCTCCCCATTCTAGCGGGAGGTACAATGAGCAGTTCTTC
CSAPHSSGRYNEQFF
>few|TRBD1|TRBJ2-7|TRBV12-3/TRBV12-4
TGTGCCAGCAGGGGGGGACAGGGGAACACCTACGAGCAGTACTTC
CASRGGQGNTYEQYF
>.|TRBD2|TRBJ2-7|TRBV6-2/TRBV6-3
TGTGCCAGCAGCCGGGAGGGCCCCTCCTACAATGAGCAGTACTTC
CASSREGPSYNEQYF
>.|TRBD1|TRBJ2-7|TRBV20-1
TGCAGTGCTAGAGACGGGCAGGGGGTCTCCTACGAGCAGTACTTC
CSARDGQGVSYEQYF
>.|.|TRBJ1-6|TRBV6-1
TGTGTCAGCAGTGAAGGCCGCTCCTATAATTCACCCCTCCACTTT
CVSSEGRSYNSPLHF
>few|.|TRBJ2-2|TRBV28
TGTGCCAGCAGTTCCTTCACCGGGGAGCTGTTTTTT
CASSSFTGELFF
>.|.|TRBJ1-2|TRBV20-1
TGCAGTGCTAGGGAGCGCGGGAAGAATGGCTACACCTTC
CSARERGKNGYTF
>.|TRBD2|TRBJ2-7|TRBV4-1
TGCGCCAGCAGCCAAGACGGCGGGGGATTCTACGAGCAGTACTTC
CASSQDGGGFYEQYF
>.|.|TRBJ2-1|TRBV7-8
TGTGCCAGCAGCTTAGTACGGACTCCGAGGGGCAATGAGCAGTTCTTC
CASSLVRTPRGNEQFF
>.|.|TRBJ2-1|TRBV12-5
TGTGCTAGTGCACAGAGGAGGGAGTCCTACAATGAGCAGTTCTTC
CASAQRRESYNEQFF
>.|.|TRBJ2-1|TRBV12-3/TRBV12-4
TGTGCCAGCAGTGGCCCTACTGGCCCCTACAATGAGCAGTTCTTC
CASSGPTGPYNEQFF
>.|.|TRBJ1-3|TRBV15
TGTGCCACCAGCAGAGCATTACAGGCTGTTGGAAACACCATATATTTT
CATSRALQAVGNTIYF
>few|.|TRBJ2-1|TRBV7-2
TGTGCCAGCAGCGGGCAGCGCTCCTACAATGAGCAGTTCTTC
CASSGQRSYNEQFF
>.|TRBD1|TRBJ2-7|TRBV6-1
TGTGCCAGCAGTGAGCCCGGGACAGGGCTCAACGAGCAGTACTTC
CASSEPGTGLNEQYF
>few|.|TRBJ1-4|TRBV6-6
TGTGCCACCCAGCCTTACGAGGCTGGTGAAAAACTGTTTTTT
CATQPYEAGEKLFF
>.|.|TRBJ2-7|TRBV10-3
TGTGCCATCAGTGAGCGGGGGACCTACTCCTACGAGCAGTACTTC
CAISERGTYSYEQYF